This paragraph reports one T cell receptor beta chain. Its recognized antigen is unknown. No much larger clone exists at a distance of one base, and base qualities are not known. In total, about 650 healthy bone marrow donors made up the cohort. All cohort members were sampled while nominally healthy, although unrecorded immune exposures were likely present. The donor was CMV seronegative and was included in the group of 352 seronegative cohort members. A peripheral blood sample was provided by each donor, and peripheral blood mononuclear cells were used for TCR beta sequencing. The Qiagen DNeasy Blood Extraction Kit was used to extract genomic DNA from the blood cell samples. The data were obtained in a study of cytomegalovirus exposure and HLA in healthy donors (dated by TCRdb to about 2017). Regarding the study in general: An earlier analysis of more than 550 of the donors reported 276 Gb of sequence data and around 100 million unique TCR beta sequences obtained from about 200 million T cells. In an earlier analysis of 550 to 700 of the donors, high-throughput TCR beta sequencing was used to judge whether each TCR beta V gene segment behaved as functional or pseudogenic. The number of typed donors differed by locus: roughly 629-640 for A, B, C, DRB1 and DQB1; 500 to 550 for DQA1; some 590 for DPA1; and approximately 450 for DPB1. Among around 400 genotyped donors of the cohort, an average of approximately 200,000 unique TCR beta nucleotide sequences was sequenced per donor, of which about 19% were non-productive. All discovery cohort repertoires had been generated using a single sequencing platform. The study profiled the T cell repertoires of about 640 subjects by immunosequencing and related them to cytomegalovirus serostatus. Along with the roughly 670-subject first cohort, a separate validation cohort of 120 different subjects was used. The study combined high-throughput TCR immunosequencing, statistical association of individual TCRs with disease status, and machine learning to predict cytomegalovirus infection status. Of the roughly 390 genotyped donors, over 70% fell in the genetic ancestry cluster associated with self-reported Caucasian donors. Roughly five DR-DQ haplotypes were handled as single units for association and clustering because linkage in the cohort was strong. In a later genetic analysis, genome-wide SNP genotypes for about three fifths of the 666 donors were used, and that subset was treated as a discovery cohort. Donor age, sex, ethnicity and CMV serostatus were compiled alongside the repertoire data. HLA typing included class I and class II loci at four-digit resolution. In the later analysis, no new phenotypic data were used to find candidate immune exposures; instead, reliance was placed on TCR beta sequences and their occurrence across donors. In a later analysis, previously published TCR beta repertoires from about 640 donors were re-analyzed and high-resolution HLA genotyping was added so that TCR occurrence patterns could be studied. Roughly 300 gigabases of sequencing data and around 80 million unique TCR sequences made up an early release that covered nearly 650 HLA-typed donors. The study was designed to test whether signatures of past pathogen exposure could be identified by cataloging public T cell receptors.

The CDR3 spans 19 residues, from the cysteine through the phenylalanine. Here the CDR3 DNA is all that survives: 57 bases in frame from base 1. V sheds 3 bases and J sheds 2 bases, leaving 21 bases between their ends. For CDR1 and CDR2, the germline V gene lists SGHRS and YFSETQ. Broader findings and caveats from the paper: In a later genetic analysis, fewer N-insertions in productive TCRs were reported among donors in an Asian-associated ancestry cluster than the roughly 640-donor mean. Most TCR sequences were observed very rarely across donors, whereas some public TCRs were present in many individuals. In vitro tests confirmed that three of the cytomegalovirus-associated TCR beta chains recognize cytomegalovirus antigens. Specific HLA alleles were associated with 15,000 to 20,000 TCR beta sequences at a false discovery rate of 0.05 in a later analysis. Some IMGT-functional V segments, including TRBV6-2 and TRBV6-3, could not be told apart with the 87-base-pair reads, so those segments were excluded. According to a later analysis, parvovirus B19, influenza, CMV and Epstein-Barr virus appeared linked to several top co-occurrence clusters. Because HLA typing was missing for some donors at each locus, association tests included only the typed subset. Cytomegalovirus status was reported to be diagnosed by the classifier with high specificity and sensitivity in both the original and validation cohorts. A group of highly shared sequence variants was considered likely to be a technical artifact of the sequencing pipeline. Because counts were too low, 15 to 20 rarely observed V segments, including chromosome 9 orphons, were left out of the earlier analysis of 587 of the donors. Immune exposure information for the cohort was limited to CMV serostatus. A later genetic analysis associated a missense DCLRE1C variant with V-gene and J-gene trimming of TCR beta chains, and an independent cohort replicated the association. The cohort was sequenced for TCR beta chains only, and without alpha or paired-chain data the features that could be detected were limited. A later analysis found that HLA-associated TCR beta chains were more clonally expanded and had lower generation probabilities than equally common non-associated chains. In a later analysis, most CMV-associated TCR beta chains were found to appear HLA-restricted, with HLA associations seemingly driven largely by CMV exposure. The study listed 150 to 200 TCR beta chains as associated with cytomegalovirus. In an earlier analysis of around 600 of the donors, most TCR beta V segments appeared in productive rearrangements about 87% or about 30% of the time, broadly matching IMGT annotations. Correlated functional status among segregating V segments might be attributable to linkage disequilibrium, but an unknown experimental factor could not be ruled out. Sequencing depth was assumed to be roughly uniform across donors in the presence/absence analyses, though that assumption may not hold. It was suggested by the authors that the approach could potentially be generalized to other disease states and immunological phenotypes. In a later analysis, TCR association rates were found to vary across HLA loci, with the most associated TCRs seen for DRB1 alleles and the fewest for HLA-C alleles. A further reported finding was that TCR beta sequences accurately predicted the HLA-A and HLA-B alleles for most subjects in the first cohort. Assigning TCR associations to individual alleles was difficult when HLA alleles, especially DR and DQ, strongly co-occurred.

The library was generated by the immunoSEQ multiplex PCR assay. The multiplex PCR relied on a mix of 60 forward primers for TCR Vbeta segments and 13 reverse primers for TCR Jbeta segments. The CDR3 region of rearranged TCR beta genes was amplified from genomic DNA by a multiplex PCR assay. Amplified TCR beta libraries were sequenced as 87-base-pair reads on the Illumina HiSeq System. From the authors' description of their analysis: A later analysis counted some 80 million unique TCR beta chains across the 640 or so repertoires, and 10 million to 11 million of these chains were shared by at least two donors. Raw reads were error-corrected and collapsed into unique sequences with a nearest-neighbor algorithm that merged closely related sequences to remove PCR and sequencing errors. Alignment of CDR3 sequences to IMGT reference sequences was used to assign V, D and J gene segments. For a sequence to be retained, at least a six-nucleotide match to both a V gene segment and a J gene segment was required. Rearrangements were called productive when the CDR3 lacked stop codons and stayed in frame with V and J; all others were non-productive. CDR3 was defined by IMGT convention, running from the second conserved V-encoded cysteine to the conserved J-encoded phenylalanine. Sequences without an unambiguous match to a single V gene segment were excluded from the earlier analysis of several hundred of the donors. An earlier analysis of over 450 of the donors classified V segments as functional when productive rearrangements were above 56.7% and as segregating when the standard deviation between donors was above 5%. A statistical classification framework was developed to diagnose cytomegalovirus status using the catalog of TCR beta chain sequences. In a later analysis, TCR nucleotide sequences were compared against IMGT/GENE-DB human TR gene sequences so that V and J genes could be assigned. Using the TCRdist pipeline, a later analysis assigned CDR3 sequences along with most-parsimonious VDJ recombination scenarios. In a later analysis, each TCR beta chain was defined by its CDR3 amino acid sequence together with its V-gene family, and reads lacking a unique V-gene family were excluded. To address suspected cross-contamination and a sequencing artifact, a later analysis removed approximately 590 highly shared, low-generation-probability nucleotide sequences. A later analysis calculated a clonal expansion index for each public chain from normalized within-repertoire ranks of inferred template counts. In a later analysis, generation probabilities were computed with a VDJ recombination model fitted to out-of-frame rearrangements, and the resulting probabilities were checked against IGoR. In a later analysis, hypergeometric tests were used to score TCR-TCR, TCR-HLA and TCR-CMV co-occurrence, with a repertoire-size bias correction applied to TCR pairs. To estimate false discovery rates, a later analysis permuted the HLA or CMV assignments 20 times. In a later analysis, co-occurring TCRs were grouped with DBSCAN, and TCRdist sequence similarity was added when clustering was performed within HLA-allele-positive subsets. For co-occurrence clustering, repertoires with fewer than 30,000 or more than 120,000 public chains were excluded, along with a handful of repertoires with anomalous nucleotide sharing. As stored in TCRdb, this immuneACCESS dataset retains in-frame rearrangements with V and J assigned. A fraction of the clones does not appear; measured against another copy, unresolved V genes explain less than half of the discrepancy, and the remainder lacks a known reason. The D gene and trimming were derived from the DNA, and the V and J assignments and clone size from that table. A total of over 150,000 clones appear in this sample, approximately 79% of them only once. The leading ten clones occupy about 4.6% of the sample.

This receptor was taken from a man in his forties in good health and CMV-seronegative. Sequencing used PBMCs. The rearrangement joined TRBV5-1 to TRBJ2-6; TRBD1 could be the D gene, as 6 bases match. The CDR3 region reads CASSSDPGALYPGANVLTF. The sequenced DNA: TGCGCCAGCAGCTCGGACCCAGGGGCCCTCTATCCTGGGGCCAACGTCCTGACTTTC.